Below are 26 T cell receptor beta chains sequenced from a single sample in a study of T cells in localized non-small cell lung cancer. Data came from immunoSEQ multiplex PCR; TCRdb stores just in-frame clones and leaves some out. This table holds over 8,500 clones, approximately 85% found once. The sample consisted of peripheral blood mononuclear cells, taken before any cancer treatment. These receptors all stem from a female donor older than 55 with stage II lung adenocarcinoma.

In its sample, this clone ranks as medium-sized. The chain combines TRBV7-9 with TRBJ2-3, with D hard to call. Germline V gene lookup returns CDR1 SEHNR and CDR2 FQNEAQ (reference sequence). CDR3 size: 16 residues. V lost 4 bases and J lost 5, with 19 bases in between. The CDR3 here is CASSSQVASAGDTQYF. The CDR3 DNA is TGTGCCAGCAGCTCCCAGGTGGCCAGCGCAGGAGATACGCAGTATTTT.

The chain joins TRBV5-4 to TRBJ1-6; the D is unclear. The CDR3 is made up of 15 amino acids. In germline, CDR1 is SGHNT, CDR2 YYREEE (reference sequence). Trimming took off 4 bases at V and 5 bases at J, with 13 bases between the two ends. This chain's CDR3 is CASSLVGADNSPLHF. CDR3 DNA sequence: TGTGCCAGCAGCCTGGTGGGAGCGGATAATTCACCCCTCCACTTT.

This chain joins TRBV5-1 and TRBJ1-4; no definite D call. The V end lost 0 bases, the J end lost 7 bases, and 13 bases lay between the germline ends. The CDR3 runs to 15 residues. Germline V CDR1 and CDR2: SGHRS, YFSETQ. The DNA for the CDR3 is TGCGCCAGCAGCTTGGCCCCAGGCTTCGGTGAAAAACTGTTTTTT. It specifies CASSLAPGFGEKLFF.

The sample holds a few counts of this clone. The chain couples TRBV2 to TRBJ1-1; D possibly corresponds to TRBD1 (5 bases). Trimming shortened V by 9 bases and J by 3 bases, and 14 bases separated the two germline ends. The CDR3 covers 13 residues. CDR1 and CDR2 (germline): SNHLY, FYNNEI. CDR3 region: CARPKKGYTEAFF. In nucleotides, the CDR3 is TGTGCCAGACCAAAAAAGGGGTACACTGAAGCTTTCTTT.

The rearrangement joins TRBV25-1 to TRBJ2-3, with a tentative D call TRBD1 (6 bases). The CDR3 is made up of 13 amino acids. Germline V gene lookup returns CDR1 MGHDK and CDR2 SYGVNS. V shed 6 bases and J shed 11 bases, with 18 bases lying between them. This chain's CDR3 is CASRTTGRMGQYF. CDR3 nucleotides: TGTGCCAGCAGAACAACAGGGCGAATGGGGCAGTATTTT.

The chain combines TRBV6-1 with TRBJ2-3, with D unresolved. The ends were cut back, 2 bases at V and 7 bases at J, with 13 bases in the middle. The germline V gene encodes CDR1 MNHNS and CDR2 SASEGT. This CDR3 contains 14 residues. The CDR3 is CASSEPRLGNTQYF. Written as DNA, the CDR3 is TGTGCCAGCAGTGAACCCCGTCTGGGGAATACGCAGTATTTT.

This chain connects TRBV7-9 to TRBJ1-5, with D possibly being TRBD1 (5 bases). CDR3 size: 15 residues. CDR1 SEHNR and CDR2 FQNEAQ come from the germline V gene (reference sequence). Trimming cost V 4 bases and J 0 bases, with 10 bases left between them. CDR3 bases: TGTGCCAGCAGCTCGGGACTGTATAGCAATCAGCCCCAGCATTTT. Translating gives CASSSGLYSNQPQHF.

This chain joins TRBV27 and TRBJ1-1; weak D call: TRBD1 (5 bases). Germline V lookup: CDR1 MNHEY, CDR2 SMNVEV (reference sequence). The CDR3 loop spans 14 amino acids. Trimming pared 3 bases from V and 3 bases from J, leaving 11 bases between. The CDR3 region is CASSFSGADTEAFF. CDR3 DNA sequence: TGTGCCAGCAGTTTTTCCGGGGCGGACACTGAAGCTTTCTTT.

The chain carries TRBV5-6 and TRBJ1-4; 8 positions match TRBD1. J gave up 6 bases and V 3 bases, and 10 bases lay outside the gene matches. There are 16 residues in the CDR3. CDR1 and CDR2 from the germline V gene are SGHDT and YYEEEE. DNA of the CDR3: TGTGCCAGCAGCTCTACCAGACAGGGGATAGATGAAAAACTGTTTTTT. This codes for CASSSTRQGIDEKLFF.

The rearrangement links TRBV7-7 to TRBJ2-1; 7 bases map to TRBD2. Germline-derived CDR1 and CDR2 are SSHAT and FNYEAQ (reference sequence). The CDR3 has 15 amino acids. CDR3 amino acids: CASSLGGGSYNEQFF. The CDR3 DNA is TGTGCTAGCTCCCTGGGGGGGGGCTCCTACAATGAGCAGTTCTTC. The full variable domain, in which reference TRBV7-7 and TRBJ2-1 provide the parts outside the CDR3, is GAGVSQSPRYKVTKRGQDVTLRCDPISSHATLYWYQQALGQGPEFLTYFNYEAQPDKSGLPSDRFSAERPEGSISTLTIQRTEQRDSAMYRCASSLGGGSYNEQFFGPGTRLTVL.

The chain is built from TRBV6-6 and TRBJ2-1; possibly TRBD2 for D (6 bases). Trimming took off 0 bases at V and 5 bases at J, with 11 bases between the two ends. This CDR3 is 15 amino acids long. CDR1 is MNHNY, CDR2 SVGAGI, per germline (reference sequence). The CDR3 is CASSYSLARNNEQFF. The CDR3 DNA reads as TGTGCCAGCAGTTACTCGCTAGCGCGAAACAATGAGCAGTTCTTC.

J is TRBJ2-7 and V is TRBV2, with 11 bases lining up with TRBD2. Germline CDR1 and CDR2: SNHLY and FYNNEI. This CDR3 region has 13 residues. The trim removed 8 bases at V and 4 bases at J, leaving 4 bases unmatched. The DNA for the CDR3 is TGTGCCAGCGCGGGACTAGCGGATTACGAGCAGTACTTC. Translation gives CASAGLADYEQYF.

This chain connects TRBV5-3 to TRBJ1-1, with no clear D. TRBV5-3 carries the ORF label, with uncertain function. The V gene lost 8 bases and the J gene lost 1 base, with 15 bases spanning the gap. The CDR3 spans 14 residues. CDR3 DNA sequence: TGTGCCAGCGGCACGGTACAACAGAACACTGAAGCTTTCTTT. Protein sequence: CASGTVQQNTEAFF.

The chain employs TRBV5-1 and TRBJ2-1; no definite D call. This CDR3 is 13 amino acids long. Trimming shortened V by 1 base and J by 4 bases, and 6 bases separated the two germline ends. Looked up from germline, CDR1 is SGHRS and CDR2 is YFSETQ. The CDR3 sequence is CASSLNGYNEQFF. DNA for the CDR3: TGCGCCAGCAGCTTGAACGGATACAATGAGCAGTTCTTC.

This clone is medium-sized within its sample. This rearrangement joins TRBV7-9 to TRBJ1-5; a possible D gene is TRBD1 (6 bases). Between the trimmed V and J ends, which lost 4 bases and 10 bases, there was a span of 11 bases. The germline V gene has CDR1 SEHNR and CDR2 FQNEAQ (reference sequence). There are 12 residues in the CDR3. The CDR3 loop reads CASSSGEGPQHF. The CDR3 coding sequence is TGTGCCAGCAGCTCAGGGGAGGGTCCCCAGCATTTT. The whole variable domain, filled in from reference TRBV7-9 and TRBJ1-5, reads DTGVSQNPRHKITKRGQNVTFRCDPISEHNRLYWYRQTLGQGPEFLTYFQNEAQLEKSRLLSDRFSAERPKGSFSTLEIQRTEQGDSAMYLCASSSGEGPQHFGDGTRLSIL.

The rearrangement links TRBV5-1 to TRBJ2-1; 7 bases match TRBD2. Germline CDR1 and CDR2: SGHRS and YFSETQ. The ends lost 0 bases at V and 6 bases at J; junction bases unmatched: 9. This CDR3 has 16 residues. Here the CDR3 reads CASSLAPTGGGNEQFF. DNA of the CDR3: TGCGCCAGCAGCTTGGCCCCAACGGGAGGAGGCAATGAGCAGTTCTTC.

This clone was counted a few times. This chain links TRBV7-2 with TRBJ1-5; D is uncertain. This CDR3 region has 12 residues. CDR1 and CDR2 from the germline V gene are SGHTA and FQGNSA. V lost 0 bases and J 6 bases, leaving 3 bases between the germline ends. CDR3: CASSLAPQPQHF. The CDR3 DNA sequence: TGTGCCAGCAGCTTAGCCCCTCAGCCCCAGCATTTT.

The rearrangement uses TRBV28 and TRBJ1-6, with 8 bases aligning to TRBD1. The CDR3 runs 15 residues. J was trimmed by 7 bases and V by 3 bases; bases with no gene match: 5. In germline, CDR1 is MDHEN, CDR2 SYDVKM. The CDR3 spells CASSLPDRGNSPLHF. The CDR3, as DNA: TGTGCCAGCAGTTTGCCAGACAGGGGAAATTCACCCCTCCACTTT.

The genes are TRBV7-8 and TRBJ1-1, with D possibly TRBD1 on 6 matching bases. Trimming shortened V by 2 bases and J by 8 bases, and 15 bases separated the two germline ends. The CDR3 has 14 residues. Germline CDR1 is SGHVS and CDR2 is FQNEAQ. In DNA, the CDR3 is TGTGCCAGCAGCTTAATGTCAGGGGAAGACGAAGCTTTCTTT. Translated, it gives CASSLMSGEDEAFF.

This rearrangement joins TRBV7-9 to TRBJ2-1, with D hard to call. CDR3 size: 13 residues. The germline CDR1 and CDR2 sequences are SEHNR and FQNEAQ (reference sequence). Between the trimmed V and J ends, which lost 5 bases and 5 bases, there was a span of 10 bases. The CDR3 spells CASSTRTHNEQFF. The CDR3 DNA sequence: TGTGCCAGCAGCACCCGGACGCACAATGAGCAGTTCTTC.

The chain joins TRBV29-1 to TRBJ1-2; D ambiguous. Germline V gene sequence: CDR1 SQVTM, CDR2 ANQGSEA. V dropped 3 bases and J dropped 8 bases, with 13 bases sitting between them. The CDR3 runs 12 residues. CDR3 loop: CSVDDDMGGYTF. CDR3 sequence (DNA): TGCAGCGTTGATGACGACATGGGCGGCTACACCTTC. Variable domain in full (rest from reference TRBV29-1 and TRBJ1-2): SAVISQKPSRDICQRGTSLTIQCQVDSQVTMMFWYRQQPGQSLTLIATANQGSEATYESGFVIDKFPISRPNLTFSTLTVSNMSPEDSSIYLCSVDDDMGGYTFGSGTRLTVV.

This sequence joins TRBV5-1 and TRBJ2-3, with 7 bases fitting TRBD1. The V segment lost 0 bases and the J segment 4 bases; nucleotides outside the gene matches: 2. Germline V gene data show CDR1 as SGHRS and CDR2 as YFSETQ. The length of the CDR3 is 14 residues. The CDR3 loop reads CASSLEGASDTQYF. In DNA, the CDR3 is TGCGCCAGCAGCTTGGAGGGGGCCTCAGATACGCAGTATTTT.

This chain links TRBV6-1 with TRBJ1-2, with 7 bases fitting TRBD1. CDR1 and CDR2 (germline): MNHNS, SASEGT. J was trimmed by 5 bases and V by 2 bases; bases with no gene match: 2. The CDR3 runs 13 residues. CDR3 amino acids: CASSEWDSYGYTF. The CDR3 nucleotides are TGTGCCAGCAGTGAATGGGACAGTTATGGCTACACCTTC.

A word on this clone: The junction shows a germline mismatch at one end, possibly a read error. The J gene is TRBJ1-2, the V gene TRBV27, with D perhaps matching TRBD1 (5 bases). This CDR3 region has 14 residues. CDR1 is MNHEY, CDR2 SMNVEV, per germline (reference sequence). As DNA, the CDR3 is TGTGCCAGCAGTTTGGGGGGGTACCCCTATGGCTACATCTTC. Its protein is CASSLGGYPYGYIF.

This sequence joins TRBV5-1 and TRBJ2-7, with D possibly matching TRBD1 (6 bases). The CDR3 is 14 residues long. Trimming took off 3 bases at V and 5 bases at J, with 15 bases between the two ends. Germline V gives CDR1 SGHRS, CDR2 YFSETQ. CDR3 protein: CASSSPEQGHEQYF. The CDR3 DNA sequence: TGCGCCAGCAGCTCGCCAGAACAGGGACACGAGCAGTACTTC. The full variable domain, completed using reference TRBV5-1 and TRBJ2-7, is KAGVTQTPRYLIKTRGQQVTLSCSPISGHRSVSWYQQTPGQGLQFLFEYFSETQRNKGNFPGRFSGRQFSNSRSEMNVSTLELGDSALYLCASSSPEQGHEQYFGPGTRLTVT.

This rearrangement joins TRBV7-9 to TRBJ2-1; 7 bases are shared with TRBD1. Germline-derived CDR1 and CDR2 are SEHNR and FQNEAQ (reference sequence). V was pared by 3 bases and J by 4 bases, with 9 bases of the junction left unmatched. CDR3 size: 16 residues. The CDR3 sequence is CASSLHGAGGYNEQFF. As DNA, the CDR3 is TGTGCCAGCAGCTTGCATGGGGCAGGGGGATACAATGAGCAGTTCTTC.